This T cell receptor beta chain appears in the sequencing data of a study of OX40 agonist ivuxolimab in advanced cancers. Study-wide background: Ivuxolimab, an agonist antibody against OX40 (CD134), was given to patients.

The CDR3 is made up of 15 amino acids. V lost 0 bases, J lost 3 bases, and 12 bases lay in between. Germline CDR1 and CDR2: MNHEY and SVGAGI. Repertoires were generated with immunoSEQ multiplex PCR, while TCRdb's copy carries only in-frame clones and drops some. There are 70,000 to 95,000 clones in the sample; almost 90% occur only once, and roughly 2.9% lies in the top ten. This clone was counted only a few times. This sequence was found in an adult with an advanced solid tumor such as melanoma, head and neck, liver or kidney cancer. This chain connects TRBV6-5 to TRBJ2-7, with a weak D call TRBD1 (5 bases). Here the sequenced sample was CD4+ or CD8+ T cells sorted from blood, taken in a trial of the OX40 agonist ivuxolimab. CDR3 in amino acids: CASSYSIQANYEQYF. For the CDR3, the DNA is TGTGCCAGCAGTTACTCGATACAGGCCAACTACGAGCAGTACTTC.